The clone carrying this T cell receptor (beta chain) has ten or more counts. Its antigen is unknown. With a much larger clone just one base away, this may be a read error. Germline V CDR1 and CDR2: LGHDT, YNNKEL (reference sequence). CDR3 length equals 16 residues. Together with thyroid ultrasound, orbital computed tomography, serum thyroxine and TRAb, clinical symptoms were used for diagnoses. Fresh peripheral blood, approximately 9.1 ml, was the source of the PBMCs. The data were obtained in a study of T cells in Graves' hyperthyroidism and ophthalmopathy. Study results and limitations: Model predictions of ophthalmopathy came a median approximately 6 months before onset. Blood held most thyroid clonotypes expanded above 0.001 frequency.

It was RNA transcripts that yielded the amplified TCR beta CDR3 regions. Using the HTBI primer set, a first-round RT-PCR was run on the TCR CDR3. TCRdb independently ran MiXCR on the multiplex PCR reads; one entry per CDR3 protein. The sample gives 300,000 to 450,000 distinct CDR3 sequences, about 13% of which show up once; roughly 9.2% is in the top ten. Material for sequencing was blood. The chain is built from TRBV3-1 and TRBJ1-1; TRBD1 agrees at 7 bases. The receptor comes from a woman between 18 and 30 years old with Graves' hyperthyroidism. The CDR3 bases are TGTGCCAGCAACCAAGAGGATACAGGGGTTCGTACTGAAGCTTTCTTT. Its protein is CASNQEDTGVRTEAFF.